One and the same sample provided the 26 T cell receptor beta chains below, sequenced in a study of CD8 T cells in ankylosing spondylitis. One entry per CDR3 protein results from TCRdb running MiXCR on the 5' RACE reads. The sample lists some 42,000 distinct CDR3 sequences; around 2.9% were seen once. Sequencing input: blood, either unsorted or a sorted T cell fraction (not recorded which). Receptors were obtained from a male donor with ankylosing spondylitis or in good health (not recorded which).

A few counts support this clonotype. A much more abundant neighbour one base away suggests this may be a read error. This chain connects TRBV9 to TRBJ2-3; D is unresolved. CDR1 is SGDLS, CDR2 YYNGEE, per germline. V gave up 2 bases and J gave up 4 bases, with 5 bases separating them. The CDR3 totals 12 residues. CDR3 sequence: CASSVPADTQYF. CDR3 nucleotide sequence: TGTGCCAGCAGCGTCCCCGCAGATACGCAGTATTTT.

There are many counts of this clonotype. This sequence joins TRBV9 and TRBJ2-5; 7 nucleotides agree with TRBD1. The V gene's germline CDR1 is SGDLS and CDR2 YYNGEE. The length of the CDR3 is 13 residues. The V segment lost 3 bases and the J segment 6 bases; nucleotides outside the gene matches: 5. In DNA, the CDR3 is TGTGCCAGCAGCGAGGGGACAGTGAAGACCCAGTACTTC. It encodes CASSEGTVKTQYF.

Many counts were recorded for this clonotype. V gene TRBV9 combines with J gene TRBJ2-1; TRBD2 agrees at 13 bases. V lost 3 bases to trimming and J lost 8 bases; unmatched junction nucleotides: 8. Germline CDR1 reads SGDLS; CDR2 reads YYNGEE. The CDR3 runs to 16 residues. CDR3 nucleotide sequence: TGTGCCAGCAGCGCGACTAGCGGGAGGCGGTGGGATGAGCAGTTCTTC. Residues: CASSATSGRRWDEQFF. Filled out from reference TRBV9 and TRBJ2-1, the complete variable domain reads DSGVTQTPKHLITATGQRVTLRCSPRSGDLSVYWYQQSLDQGLQFLIQYYNGEERAKGNILERFSAQQFPDLHSELNLSSLELGDSALYFCASSATSGRRWDEQFFGPGTRLTVL.

This clonotype was observed many times. The chain is built from TRBV9 and TRBJ2-3; D is uncertain. Germline CDR1 and CDR2: SGDLS and YYNGEE. This CDR3 is 13 amino acids long. Trimming shortened V by 0 bases and J by 5 bases, and 7 bases separated the two germline ends. CDR3 region: CASSVEGIDTQYF. The CDR3 DNA reads as TGTGCCAGCAGCGTAGAGGGTATAGATACGCAGTATTTT.

The table lists this clonotype with many counts. The chain employs TRBV9 and TRBJ2-2, with a weak D call TRBD2 (6 bases). The CDR3 spans 16 residues. V lost 0 bases and J lost 6, with 15 bases in between. CDR1 SGDLS and CDR2 YYNGEE come from the germline V gene. The CDR3, as DNA: TGTGCCAGCAGCGTAGAACCGGGACTCTACTCCGGGGAGCTGTTTTTT. Its translation is CASSVEPGLYSGELFF. Complete variable domain (other parts from reference TRBV9 and TRBJ2-2): DSGVTQTPKHLITATGQRVTLRCSPRSGDLSVYWYQQSLDQGLQFLIQYYNGEERAKGNILERFSAQQFPDLHSELNLSSLELGDSALYFCASSVEPGLYSGELFFGEGSRLTVL.

To note about this clonotype: Being one base from a much bigger clone, this may be a read error. The chain carries TRBV9 and TRBJ2-3, with D unresolved. Germline CDR1 SGDLS, CDR2 YYNGEE. The length of the CDR3 is 14 residues. As DNA, the CDR3 is TGTGCCGGCAGCGTGGCCCTGAGCACAGATACGCAGTATTTT. Residues: CAGSVALSTDTQYF.

Many counts were recorded for this clonotype. The chain combines TRBV9 with TRBJ2-6; D is unclear. V lost 1 base, J lost 2 bases, and 19 bases lay in between. The germline V gene has CDR1 SGDLS and CDR2 YYNGEE. The CDR3 spans 19 residues. CDR3 bases: TGTGCCAGCAGCGTACTTATAAATAAGGCAATACCTGGGGCCAACGTCCTGACTTTC. This encodes CASSVLINKAIPGANVLTF.

In this sample, this clonotype turned up many times. This chain joins TRBV9 and TRBJ1-1; 7 nucleotides match TRBD1. The CDR3 has 15 residues. With V trimmed by 3 bases and J by 5 bases, 10 bases remained unmatched. Germline CDR1 and CDR2: SGDLS and YYNGEE. CDR3 sequence (DNA): TGTGCCAGCAGCGAGATTCACAGGGGTGATACTGAAGCTTTCTTT. Its protein is CASSEIHRGDTEAFF.

This clonotype was counted ten times or more. The chain carries TRBV9 and TRBJ2-7; the D gene is possibly TRBD2 (6 bases). V was cut by 0 bases and J by 2 bases, with 9 bases left in between. This CDR3 is 14 amino acids long. Germline V lookup: CDR1 SGDLS, CDR2 YYNGEE. CDR3 region: CASSVDGEAYEQYF. For the CDR3, the DNA is TGTGCCAGCAGCGTAGACGGGGAGGCCTACGAGCAGTACTTC.

This clonotype was detected many times. The chain combines TRBV9 with TRBJ2-7, with D unresolved. This CDR3 is built from 14 residues. The germline V gene has CDR1 SGDLS and CDR2 YYNGEE. Trimming took 4 bases from V and 2 from J, leaving 13 bases between them. The DNA for the CDR3 is TGTGCCAGCAGCCCTCAGACTGTGGCCTACGAGCAGTACTTC. Translating it yields CASSPQTVAYEQYF.

This clonotype has ten or more counts. The CDR3 here is CASSGPGLGAGELFF. CDR3 DNA: TGTGCCAGCAGCGGCCCGGGACTAGGGGCCGGGGAGCTGTTTTTT. The J gene is TRBJ2-2, the V gene TRBV9; 8 bases are shared with TRBD2. Germline CDR1 reads SGDLS; CDR2 reads YYNGEE. The CDR3 has 15 amino acids. V was pared by 3 bases and J by 6 bases, with 7 bases of the junction left unmatched.

This clonotype occurred many times. The rearrangement uses TRBV9 and TRBJ2-5; 11 nucleotides match TRBD2. The CDR3 totals 18 residues. V trimming: 0 bases; J trimming: 5 bases; junction bases outside the gene matches: 12. Germline V CDR1 and CDR2: SGDLS, YYNGEE. In DNA, the CDR3 is TGTGCCAGCAGCGTAGGGGGGACTAGCGGAGTACTGTTGGAGACCCAGTACTTC. Translated, it gives CASSVGGTSGVLLETQYF.

This clonotype was recorded many times. CDR3 coding DNA: TGTGCCAGCAGCGTAGAACCGCAAAGGGGCGAGCAGTACTTC. It yields the protein CASSVEPQRGEQYF. This chain links TRBV9 with TRBJ2-7, with a tentative D call TRBD1 (5 bases). The CDR3 extends over 14 amino acids. V was cut by 0 bases and J by 6 bases, with 13 bases left in between. Germline CDR1 SGDLS, CDR2 YYNGEE.

This clonotype was seen many times. This rearrangement joins TRBV9 to TRBJ2-1; 7 nucleotides line up with TRBD2. The J segment lost 9 bases and the V segment lost 1 base, leaving 10 bases of the junction unmatched. Looked up from germline, CDR1 is SGDLS and CDR2 is YYNGEE. The CDR3 runs to 15 residues. CDR3 protein: CASSVPGEGPLEQFF. The CDR3 DNA reads as TGTGCCAGCAGCGTACCGGGGGAGGGCCCTCTTGAGCAGTTCTTC. The complete variable domain, with remaining parts taken from reference TRBV9 and TRBJ2-1, reads DSGVTQTPKHLITATGQRVTLRCSPRSGDLSVYWYQQSLDQGLQFLIQYYNGEERAKGNILERFSAQQFPDLHSELNLSSLELGDSALYFCASSVPGEGPLEQFFGPGTRLTVL.

There are many counts of this clonotype. The rearrangement uses TRBV9 and TRBJ2-1; TRBD2 matches 10 bases. Unmatched junction bases numbered 15, after V lost 5 bases and J lost 10 bases. The germline V gene encodes CDR1 SGDLS and CDR2 YYNGEE. CDR3 size: 16 residues. CDR3 in amino acids: CASSGFSGRRFGEQFF. As DNA, the CDR3 is TGTGCCAGCAGTGGTTTTAGCGGGAGGAGGTTCGGAGAGCAGTTCTTC.

This clonotype was counted many times. This sequence joins TRBV9 and TRBJ2-3; D is undetermined. The CDR3 runs to 13 residues. V lost 3 bases, J lost 6 bases, and 11 bases lay in between. CDR1 and CDR2 (germline): SGDLS, YYNGEE. The CDR3: CASSDGLRDTQYF. The CDR3 region has the DNA TGTGCCAGCAGCGACGGGTTGCGGGATACGCAGTATTTT.

This clonotype has at least ten counts. The chain combines TRBV9 with TRBJ2-5, with TRBD1 matching over 8 bases. The CDR3 totals 14 residues. Losses at the gene ends were 3 bases for V and 2 bases for J; bases not matched to a gene: 3. Germline-derived CDR1 and CDR2 are SGDLS and YYNGEE. The CDR3 DNA reads TGTGCCAGCAGCGAGGGACAGGCTCAAGAGACCCAGTACTTC. Protein sequence: CASSEGQAQETQYF.

This clonotype was observed many times. This chain links TRBV9 with TRBJ2-3; D ambiguous. Germline CDR1 is SGDLS and CDR2 is YYNGEE. V gave up 0 bases and J gave up 2 bases, with 7 bases separating them. The CDR3 extends over 14 amino acids. DNA for the CDR3: TGTGCCAGCAGCGTAGTCGGGTTCACAGATACGCAGTATTTT. It is translated as CASSVVGFTDTQYF.

This clonotype was counted at least ten times. The rearrangement joins TRBV9 to TRBJ2-7; 9 nucleotides match TRBD2. The CDR3 consists of 15 residues. CDR1 and CDR2 from the germline V gene are SGDLS and YYNGEE. Unmatched junction bases numbered 8, after V lost 4 bases and J lost 3 bases. CDR3: CASSPWTSANYEQYF. The CDR3 region has the DNA TGTGCCAGCAGCCCTTGGACTAGCGCTAACTACGAGCAGTACTTC.

This clonotype was seen many times. The chain couples TRBV9 to TRBJ2-2; D may be TRBD2 (6 bases). The CDR3 is 15 amino acids. Germline values: CDR1 SGDLS, CDR2 YYNGEE. V shed 5 bases and J shed 1 base, with 12 bases lying between them. CDR3 sequence: CASSPGTLNTGELFF. The DNA for the CDR3 is TGTGCCAGCAGTCCCGGGACTCTGAACACCGGGGAGCTGTTTTTT. Filled out from reference TRBV9 and TRBJ2-2, the complete variable domain reads DSGVTQTPKHLITATGQRVTLRCSPRSGDLSVYWYQQSLDQGLQFLIQYYNGEERAKGNILERFSAQQFPDLHSELNLSSLELGDSALYFCASSPGTLNTGELFFGEGSRLTVL.

This clonotype was seen many times. CDR3 protein: CASSPRAPLPYEQYF. In nucleotides, the CDR3 is TGTGCCAGCAGCCCCCGGGCCCCCCTTCCCTACGAGCAGTACTTC. V gene TRBV9 combines with J gene TRBJ2-7; D uncertain. In germline, CDR1 is SGDLS, CDR2 YYNGEE. Trimming left V 4 bases short and J 2 bases short, with 16 bases between. The CDR3 is 15 residues long.

This clonotype was seen at least ten times. V is TRBV9 and J is TRBJ1-2; D ambiguous. The germline V and J ends were trimmed by 3 bases and 5 bases, with 14 bases remaining between them. Germline V CDR1 and CDR2: SGDLS, YYNGEE. This CDR3 has 14 amino acids. For the CDR3, the DNA is TGTGCCAGCAGCGAACATGGCGGAGGATATGGCTACACCTTC. It yields the protein CASSEHGGGYGYTF.

The table lists this clonotype with many counts. The V and J genes are TRBV9 and TRBJ2-3; D call uncertain. Trimming cost V 4 bases and J 6 bases, with 12 bases left between them. This CDR3 spans 13 amino acids. Looked up from germline, CDR1 is SGDLS and CDR2 is YYNGEE. The CDR3 sequence: CASSPRPLDTQYF. The CDR3 DNA sequence: TGTGCCAGCAGCCCCCGCCCGCTGGATACGCAGTATTTT.

This clonotype was found many times. The gene calls are TRBV9 and TRBJ1-5; D unresolved. V was shortened by 0 bases and J by 2 bases, with 6 bases between the two germline ends. Germline values: CDR1 SGDLS, CDR2 YYNGEE. The CDR3 is 14 amino acids. CDR3 sequence reads: CASSVGVGNQPQHF. CDR3 coding DNA: TGTGCCAGCAGCGTAGGGGTGGGCAATCAGCCCCAGCATTTT.

This clonotype showed up many times. The chain recombines TRBV9 with TRBJ2-3, with D unresolved. V was clipped by 0 bases and J by 6 bases, with 11 bases between them. The CDR3 sequence is 14 residues long. The germline CDR1 and CDR2 sequences are SGDLS and YYNGEE. CDR3 sequence (DNA): TGTGCCAGCAGCGTAGCCCCACCTCAGGATACGCAGTATTTT. Its protein is CASSVAPPQDTQYF.

There are many counts of this clonotype. The chain couples TRBV9 to TRBJ2-7; weak D call: TRBD2 (6 bases). Germline V gene lookup returns CDR1 SGDLS and CDR2 YYNGEE. With 0 bases removed from V and 2 bases from J, the gap between germline ends came to 15 bases. The CDR3 length is 16 residues. CDR3 sequence reads: CASSVGALGGAYEQYF. CDR3 nucleotide sequence: TGTGCCAGCAGCGTAGGCGCGTTGGGAGGCGCCTACGAGCAGTACTTC.